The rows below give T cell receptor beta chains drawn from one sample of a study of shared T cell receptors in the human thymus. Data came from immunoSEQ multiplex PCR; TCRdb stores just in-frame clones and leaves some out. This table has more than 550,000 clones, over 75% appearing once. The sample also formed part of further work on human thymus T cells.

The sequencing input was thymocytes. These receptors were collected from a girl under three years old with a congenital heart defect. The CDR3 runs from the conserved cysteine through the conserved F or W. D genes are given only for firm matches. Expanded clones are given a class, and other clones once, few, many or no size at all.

DNA: TGTGCCAGCAGTTTAACCCGACGGGGTACCGGGGAGCTGTTTTTT
CDR3: CASSLTRRGTGELFF
J: TRBJ2-2
V: TRBV27
D: -
size: few

DNA: TGTGCCAGCAGTTTAAGGCCCACTGAACAGGGTAGCTCCTACAATGAGCAGTTCTTC
CDR3: CASSLRPTEQGSSYNEQFF
J: TRBJ2-1
V: TRBV27
D: -
size: once

DNA: TGTGCCAGCAGCTTGTATCAGCGAGGAGGCTATGGCTACACCTTC
CDR3: CASSLYQRGGYGYTF
J: TRBJ1-2
V: TRBV5-4
D: -
size: -

DNA: TGTGCCTGGACTGGACGGACAGCAGCTAACTATGGCTACACCTTC
CDR3: CAWTGRTAANYGYTF
J: TRBJ1-2
V: TRBV30
D: -
size: few

DNA: TGTGCTAGTGGTCCAAACCGACAGGAAGGGCAGTACTTC
CDR3: CASGPNRQEGQYF
J: TRBJ2-7
V: TRBV12-5
D: -
size: -

DNA: TGTGCCACCCTCCCGGAGGGGAAGGAAAGTTCCGGTTACTATGGCTACACCTTC
CDR3: CATLPEGKESSGYYGYTF
J: TRBJ1-2
V: TRBV10-3
D: -
size: -

DNA: TGTGCCAGCAGCTTTTGCGTAGGCGGAACCATTAGCACAGATACGCAGTATTTT
CDR3: CASSFCVGGTISTDTQYF
J: TRBJ2-3
V: TRBV7-2
D: -
size: -

DNA: TGTGCCAGCAGCCGACAGGGAGGAACTGAAGCTTTCTTT
CDR3: CASSRQGGTEAFF
J: TRBJ1-1
V: TRBV7-2
D: TRBD1
size: -

DNA: TGTGCCAGCAACAGGGGGCCCACAGATACGCAGTATTTT
CDR3: CASNRGPTDTQYF
J: TRBJ2-3
V: TRBV6-1
D: TRBD1
size: -

DNA: TGTGCCAGCAGCCAAAACAGGGGTGACTATGGCTACACCTTC
CDR3: CASSQNRGDYGYTF
J: TRBJ1-2
V: TRBV4-2
D: TRBD1
size: -

DNA: TGTGCCACGCAGACAGGGGATTCTGAAGCTTTCTTT
CDR3: CATQTGDSEAFF
J: TRBJ1-1
V: TRBV5-5
D: TRBD1
size: few

DNA: TGTGCCAGCAGTTACTCCGGAGCTGAAGCTTTCTTT
CDR3: CASSYSGAEAFF
J: TRBJ1-1
V: TRBV6-5
D: -
size: -

DNA: TGCGCCAGCAGCCAAGGACCCCCCATAGCCGGGTATGGCTACACCTTC
CDR3: CASSQGPPIAGYGYTF
J: TRBJ1-2
V: TRBV4-1
D: -
size: -

DNA: TGTGCCAGCAGTGGATTGACAGGGGTGTACCTGGACACTGAAGCTTTCTTT
CDR3: CASSGLTGVYLDTEAFF
J: TRBJ1-1
V: TRBV6-1
D: TRBD1
size: -

DNA: TGTGCCAGCAGTTTGGAAACAGGGCTCTCCTACGAGCAGTACTTC
CDR3: CASSLETGLSYEQYF
J: TRBJ2-7
V: TRBV28
D: -
size: -

DNA: TGTGCCAGCAGTGCGAGAGATGGACAGCTTGAAGCTTTCTTT
CDR3: CASSARDGQLEAFF
J: TRBJ1-1
V: TRBV6-1
D: -
size: few

DNA: TGTGCCAGCAGTTTCCAAACTAGGTTTGGGGAGACCCAGTACTTC
CDR3: CASSFQTRFGETQYF
J: TRBJ2-5
V: TRBV28
D: -
size: once

DNA: TGCGCCAGCAGTCTTAGCGAGGACACAGATACGCAGTATTTT
CDR3: CASSLSEDTDTQYF
J: TRBJ2-3
V: TRBV10-1
D: -
size: -

DNA: TGTGCCAGCAGCCTGACACCGGCCTCCTACGAGCAGTACTTC
CDR3: CASSLTPASYEQYF
J: TRBJ2-7
V: TRBV28
D: -
size: -

DNA: TGTGCCAGCACTCCCGACAGGGGAGGCGAGCAGTACTTC
CDR3: CASTPDRGGEQYF
J: TRBJ2-7
V: TRBV6-1
D: TRBD1
size: -

DNA: TGTGCCAGCAGCTTAGCCGATTCACCCCTCCACTTT
CDR3: CASSLADSPLHF
J: TRBJ1-6
V: TRBV7-9
D: -
size: -

DNA: TGTGCCAGCAGCACCAGACTAGCGGGGGGGCCTCGGGAGCAGTACTTC
CDR3: CASSTRLAGGPREQYF
J: TRBJ2-7
V: TRBV11-2
D: TRBD2
size: -

DNA: TGTGCCAGCAGCTTGGTCCCGTCCCAGGGGGCAACAGATACGCAGTATTTT
CDR3: CASSLVPSQGATDTQYF
J: TRBJ2-3
V: TRBV5-8
D: TRBD1
size: -

DNA: TGCAGCGTTGCTAGCGGGGGCTACAATGAGCAGTTCTTC
CDR3: CSVASGGYNEQFF
J: TRBJ2-1
V: TRBV29-1
D: TRBD2
size: -

DNA: TGTGCCAGCAGTGACCGGACAGGGAAGGCTGAAGCTTTCTTT
CDR3: CASSDRTGKAEAFF
J: TRBJ1-1
V: TRBV9
D: TRBD1
size: -

DNA: TGTGCCAGCAGTGAAAGCGGCTTGATGAGGGTCAACACAGATACGCAGTATTTT
CDR3: CASSESGLMRVNTDTQYF
J: TRBJ2-3
V: TRBV6-1
D: -
size: -

DNA: TGTGCCAGCAGCTTAGCCCCCCGACAGGGACCTAGCACAGATACGCAGTATTTT
CDR3: CASSLAPRQGPSTDTQYF
J: TRBJ2-3
V: TRBV11-3
D: TRBD1
size: -

DNA: TGTGCCAGCCTCCTCGGAGGGCCGTCTACCTCCACCTTC
CDR3: CASLLGGPSTSTF
J: TRBJ1-2
V: TRBV2
D: -
size: few

DNA: TGCGCCAGCAGACTTAGACACAGCTCTGGAAACACCATATATTTT
CDR3: CASRLRHSSGNTIYF
J: TRBJ1-3
V: TRBV4-1
D: -
size: -

DNA: TGTGCCAGCAGTTACTCGTTGAGATCTGGAAACACCATATATTTT
CDR3: CASSYSLRSGNTIYF
J: TRBJ1-3
V: TRBV6-5
D: -
size: -

DNA: TGCGCCAGCAGCCAAGGGCTAGCGGGGGGGCCGACGTCTGAGCAGTACTTC
CDR3: CASSQGLAGGPTSEQYF
J: TRBJ2-7
V: TRBV4-1
D: TRBD2
size: -

DNA: TGTGCCAGCAGTCTACAGGGTGATCATGACCGCAAGGATAATCAGCCCCAGCATTTT
CDR3: CASSLQGDHDRKDNQPQHF
J: TRBJ1-5
V: TRBV27
D: -
size: -

DNA: TGTGCCAGCAGCCATGAGACGGGTTCACCCCTCCACTTT
CDR3: CASSHETGSPLHF
J: TRBJ1-6
V: TRBV7-9
D: -
size: once

DNA: TGTGCCAGCAGCTCCTACCGCAGGGGGATAGGGATGGAGGATGAAAAACTGTTTTTT
CDR3: CASSSYRRGIGMEDEKLFF
J: TRBJ1-4
V: TRBV5-4
D: TRBD1
size: -

DNA: TGCGCCAGCAGCCAAGAGAGGGGACAGGGGGCGGTGAACACTGAAGCTTTCTTT
CDR3: CASSQERGQGAVNTEAFF
J: TRBJ1-1
V: TRBV4-1
D: TRBD1
size: -

DNA: TGTGCCAGCAGTTTCACAGGGGCCACCGGGGAGCTGTTTTTT
CDR3: CASSFTGATGELFF
J: TRBJ2-2
V: TRBV27
D: TRBD1
size: -

DNA: TGTGCCAGCAGCTTAGCCCCGGGACAGGGGTTAGGGGAGACCCAGTACTTC
CDR3: CASSLAPGQGLGETQYF
J: TRBJ2-5
V: TRBV7-9
D: TRBD1
size: -

DNA: TGTGCCAGCAGCTCCCGGACAGAGGAATTTTCTGAAGCTTTCTTT
CDR3: CASSSRTEEFSEAFF
J: TRBJ1-1
V: TRBV9
D: -
size: -

DNA: TGTGCCAGCAGTCCTCGGCCTCCGCGACAGGGGGTTAAAGGCAATCAGCCCCAGCATTTT
CDR3: CASSPRPPRQGVKGNQPQHF
J: TRBJ1-5
V: TRBV4-2
D: TRBD1
size: -

DNA: TGTGCCAGTAGGCGGGGACAGGGGAATTCACCCCTCCACTTT
CDR3: CASRRGQGNSPLHF
J: TRBJ1-6
V: TRBV19
D: TRBD1
size: -

DNA: TGTGCCAGCAGCCATCGGGACAGATTCACTGAAGCTTTCTTT
CDR3: CASSHRDRFTEAFF
J: TRBJ1-1
V: TRBV14
D: TRBD1
size: once

DNA: TGCAGCGTTGAACAGGGGGTTGGCACCATATATTTT
CDR3: CSVEQGVGTIYF
J: TRBJ1-3
V: TRBV29-1
D: TRBD1
size: -

DNA: TGTGCCAGCACCCTCGGGACACTTTGCCCCAGCTCTGGAAACACCATATATTTT
CDR3: CASTLGTLCPSSGNTIYF
J: TRBJ1-3
V: TRBV28
D: -
size: once

DNA: TGTGCCAGAAGCTTGGGGCCCCGGGGGTCAGATACGCAGTATTTT
CDR3: CARSLGPRGSDTQYF
J: TRBJ2-3
V: TRBV5-3
D: -
size: few

DNA: TGTGCCAGCAGGTCTACAGGGAGCAATCAGCCCCAGCATTTT
CDR3: CASRSTGSNQPQHF
J: TRBJ1-5
V: TRBV5-8
D: -
size: once

DNA: TGCGCCAGCAGCCCTGAAGCGGAGCACAATGAGCAGTTCTTC
CDR3: CASSPEAEHNEQFF
J: TRBJ2-1
V: TRBV10-2
D: -
size: few

DNA: TGTGCCAGTAGTATCCGACCGCGGGCGGGAGGGAACACTGAAGCTTTCTTT
CDR3: CASSIRPRAGGNTEAFF
J: TRBJ1-1
V: TRBV19
D: -
size: -